Listed below are T cell receptor beta chains from one sample, sequenced in a study of cytomegalovirus exposure and HLA in healthy donors. TCRdb's copy holds only in-frame clones and misses some; the assay was immunoSEQ multiplex PCR. There are 150,000 to 200,000 clones in the sample; approximately 80% occur only once, and around 5.9% lies in the top ten. Sequenced material: PBMCs. The source is a woman between 25 and 40 years old in good health and CMV-seropositive. CDR3s include the opening cysteine and the closing phenylalanine or tryptophan. D genes are given only for firm matches. Not all rows give a size; the values are once, few, many and, for expanded clones, a class.

D gene: -
clone size: -
CDR3 length: 13
J gene: TRBJ1-2
V gene: TRBV7-6
CDR3 protein: CASSLAPGRGYTF
CDR3 DNA: TGTGCCAGCAGCTTAGCCCCGGGAAGGGGCTACACCTTC

D gene: -
clone size: -
CDR3 length: 13
J gene: TRBJ2-1
V gene: TRBV6-5
CDR3 protein: CASSFMPDNEQFF
CDR3 DNA: TGTGCCAGCAGTTTCATGCCGGACAATGAGCAGTTCTTC

D gene: TRBD2
clone size: -
CDR3 length: 15
J gene: TRBJ2-3
V gene: TRBV19
CDR3 protein: CASSMVAGEGDTQYF
CDR3 DNA: TGTGCCAGTAGTATGGTAGCGGGGGAGGGGGATACGCAGTATTTT

D gene: TRBD1
clone size: -
CDR3 length: 14
J gene: TRBJ1-4
V gene: TRBV28
CDR3 protein: CASSWTGTNEKLFF
CDR3 DNA: TGTGCCAGCAGTTGGACAGGGACTAATGAAAAACTGTTTTTT

D gene: TRBD2
clone size: -
CDR3 length: 16
J gene: TRBJ2-7
V gene: TRBV27
CDR3 protein: CASSPIGTSGAREQYF
CDR3 DNA: TGTGCCAGCAGTCCAATTGGGACTAGTGGCGCTAGGGAGCAGTACTTC

D gene: TRBD2
clone size: once
CDR3 length: 15
J gene: TRBJ2-1
V gene: TRBV7-9
CDR3 protein: CASSWGLAVYNEQFF
CDR3 DNA: TGTGCCAGCAGCTGGGGACTAGCGGTATACAATGAGCAGTTCTTC

D gene: -
clone size: -
CDR3 length: 14
J gene: TRBJ1-1
V gene: TRBV5-1
CDR3 protein: CASSPDRPHTEAFF
CDR3 DNA: TGCGCCAGCAGCCCGGACAGACCCCACACTGAAGCTTTCTTT

D gene: TRBD1
clone size: -
CDR3 length: 15
J gene: TRBJ1-1
V gene: TRBV6-5
CDR3 protein: CASSFRDRVNTEAFF
CDR3 DNA: TGTGCCAGCAGTTTCCGGGACAGGGTGAACACTGAAGCTTTCTTT

D gene: -
clone size: -
CDR3 length: 15
J gene: TRBJ2-2
V gene: TRBV6-5
CDR3 protein: CASSSGRGWTGELFF
CDR3 DNA: TGTGCCAGCAGTAGCGGGCGAGGGTGGACCGGGGAGCTGTTTTTT

D gene: TRBD2
clone size: few
CDR3 length: 14
J gene: TRBJ2-7
V gene: TRBV6-1
CDR3 protein: CASSGGTAAAEQYF
CDR3 DNA: TGTGCCAGCAGCGGGGGGACGGCCGCGGCCGAGCAGTACTTC

D gene: TRBD2
clone size: -
CDR3 length: 15
J gene: TRBJ2-7
V gene: TRBV5-4
CDR3 protein: CASSSDGGASYEQYF
CDR3 DNA: TGTGCCAGCAGCTCGGACGGGGGGGCTTCCTACGAGCAGTACTTC

D gene: TRBD1
clone size: -
CDR3 length: 16
J gene: TRBJ2-7
V gene: TRBV7-4
CDR3 protein: CASSLTRGLSSYEQYF
CDR3 DNA: TGTGCCAGCAGCTTAACCAGGGGGCTTAGCTCCTACGAGCAGTACTTC

D gene: -
clone size: medium-sized
CDR3 length: 14
J gene: TRBJ2-1
V gene: TRBV2
CDR3 protein: CASRKLDLENEQFF
CDR3 DNA: TGTGCCAGCAGGAAACTGGACTTAGAGAATGAGCAGTTCTTC

D gene: -
clone size: -
CDR3 length: 16
J gene: TRBJ1-5
V gene: TRBV6-6
CDR3 protein: CASSRAGGGGDQPQHF
CDR3 DNA: TGTGCCAGCAGTCGAGCGGGGGGGGGAGGGGATCAGCCCCAGCATTTT

D gene: TRBD2
clone size: -
CDR3 length: 14
J gene: TRBJ2-7
V gene: TRBV2
CDR3 protein: CASSRESVSYEQYF
CDR3 DNA: TGTGCCAGCTCGCGGGAGTCGGTGTCCTACGAGCAGTACTTC

D gene: TRBD2
clone size: -
CDR3 length: 14
J gene: TRBJ2-7
V gene: TRBV9
CDR3 protein: CASSGPSGNYEQYF
CDR3 DNA: TGTGCCAGCAGCGGACCTAGCGGGAACTACGAGCAGTACTTC

D gene: TRBD1
clone size: -
CDR3 length: 15
J gene: TRBJ1-2
V gene: TRBV5-6
CDR3 protein: CASSLIGTGQYGYTF
CDR3 DNA: TGTGCCAGCAGCTTGATCGGGACAGGGCAGTATGGCTACACCTTC

D gene: TRBD2
clone size: -
CDR3 length: 15
J gene: TRBJ2-7
V gene: TRBV5-1
CDR3 protein: CASSLTSGSSYEQYF
CDR3 DNA: TGCGCCAGCAGCCTGACTAGCGGGTCCTCCTACGAGCAGTACTTC

D gene: -
clone size: -
CDR3 length: 13
J gene: TRBJ1-2
V gene: TRBV2
CDR3 protein: CASRRSPNYGYTF
CDR3 DNA: TGTGCCAGCCGACGGAGCCCTAACTATGGCTACACCTTC

D gene: TRBD2
clone size: -
CDR3 length: 15
J gene: TRBJ2-1
V gene: TRBV7-8
CDR3 protein: CASSETSGSWDEQFF
CDR3 DNA: TGTGCCAGCAGCGAAACTAGCGGGAGTTGGGATGAGCAGTTCTTC

D gene: -
clone size: -
CDR3 length: 16
J gene: TRBJ2-2
V gene: TRBV10-3
CDR3 protein: CAISGPAGANTGELFF
CDR3 DNA: TGTGCCATCAGTGGGCCAGCGGGCGCGAACACCGGGGAGCTGTTTTTT

D gene: -
clone size: few
CDR3 length: 15
J gene: TRBJ1-2
V gene: TRBV10-3
CDR3 protein: CAISEFGRDDYGYTF
CDR3 DNA: TGTGCCATCAGTGAATTCGGCAGGGATGACTATGGCTACACCTTC

D gene: TRBD2
clone size: -
CDR3 length: 17
J gene: TRBJ2-1
V gene: TRBV9
CDR3 protein: CASSPREGSVAGGPRFF
CDR3 DNA: TGTGCCAGCAGCCCTCGGGAGGGGTCGGTAGCGGGAGGGCCACGGTTCTTC

D gene: TRBD2
clone size: -
CDR3 length: 17
J gene: TRBJ2-3
V gene: TRBV10-3
CDR3 protein: CAISDLGSGRIVDTQYF
CDR3 DNA: TGTGCCATCAGTGATCTCGGTAGCGGGAGAATAGTAGATACGCAGTATTTT

D gene: -
clone size: -
CDR3 length: 16
J gene: TRBJ2-7
V gene: TRBV14
CDR3 protein: CASSQAAGDVVYEQYF
CDR3 DNA: TGTGCCAGCAGCCAAGCGGCAGGGGATGTTGTTTACGAGCAGTACTTC

D gene: -
clone size: -
CDR3 length: 15
J gene: TRBJ2-3
V gene: TRBV6-5
CDR3 protein: CASSYRGLDTDTQYF
CDR3 DNA: TGTGCCAGCAGTTACAGGGGACTCGACACAGATACGCAGTATTTT

D gene: -
clone size: -
CDR3 length: 13
J gene: TRBJ2-7
V gene: TRBV6-5
CDR3 protein: CASRPTDSYEQYF
CDR3 DNA: TGTGCCAGCAGGCCGACAGACTCCTACGAGCAGTACTTC

D gene: -
clone size: -
CDR3 length: 14
J gene: TRBJ2-3
V gene: TRBV6-5
CDR3 protein: CASSSRSIVDTQYF
CDR3 DNA: TGTGCCAGCAGTTCCCGGTCAATCGTGGATACGCAGTATTTT

D gene: TRBD1
clone size: -
CDR3 length: 13
J gene: TRBJ2-7
V gene: TRBV5-6
CDR3 protein: CASSYDRDHEQYF
CDR3 DNA: TGTGCCAGCAGCTATGACAGGGACCACGAGCAGTACTTC

D gene: TRBD2
clone size: -
CDR3 length: 15
J gene: TRBJ2-5
V gene: TRBV7-3
CDR3 protein: CASSWQRGISETQYF
CDR3 DNA: TGTGCCAGCAGCTGGCAGCGGGGGATAAGTGAGACCCAGTACTTC

D gene: -
clone size: -
CDR3 length: 13
J gene: TRBJ2-7
V gene: TRBV27
CDR3 protein: CASSFSQGYEQYF
CDR3 DNA: TGTGCCAGCAGTTTCTCGCAGGGCTACGAGCAGTACTTC

D gene: TRBD1
clone size: -
CDR3 length: 13
J gene: TRBJ1-6
V gene: TRBV7-9
CDR3 protein: CASSPGQAGVLHF
CDR3 DNA: TGTGCCAGCAGCCCGGGACAGGCGGGGGTCCTCCACTTT

D gene: TRBD1
clone size: -
CDR3 length: 15
J gene: TRBJ2-2
V gene: TRBV19
CDR3 protein: CASSTGQGVTGELFF
CDR3 DNA: TGTGCCAGTAGTACCGGACAGGGGGTCACCGGGGAGCTGTTTTTT

D gene: -
clone size: -
CDR3 length: 17
J gene: TRBJ2-7
V gene: TRBV28
CDR3 protein: CASPWLIWGPACYEQYF
CDR3 DNA: TGTGCCAGCCCCTGGTTGATTTGGGGCCCCGCTTGCTACGAGCAGTACTTC

D gene: TRBD1
clone size: -
CDR3 length: 13
J gene: TRBJ2-1
V gene: TRBV4-1
CDR3 protein: CASSQESETGKFF
CDR3 DNA: TGCGCCAGCAGCCAAGAATCTGAGACAGGGAAGTTCTTC

D gene: -
clone size: once
CDR3 length: 14
J gene: TRBJ2-2
V gene: TRBV5-1
CDR3 protein: CASRGATNTGELFF
CDR3 DNA: TGCGCCAGCAGAGGGGCGACGAACACCGGGGAGCTGTTTTTT

D gene: TRBD1
clone size: -
CDR3 length: 15
J gene: TRBJ2-2
V gene: TRBV7-9
CDR3 protein: CASSGPGGDTGELFF
CDR3 DNA: TGTGCCAGCAGCGGACCAGGGGGCGACACCGGGGAGCTGTTTTTT

D gene: TRBD1
clone size: once
CDR3 length: 17
J gene: TRBJ1-2
V gene: TRBV7-8
CDR3 protein: CASSLGTGRGGFYGYTF
CDR3 DNA: TGTGCCAGCAGCTTAGGGACAGGGAGGGGGGGATTCTATGGCTACACCTTC

D gene: -
clone size: -
CDR3 length: 11
J gene: TRBJ1-2
V gene: TRBV28
CDR3 protein: CATLGGFGYTF
CDR3 DNA: TGTGCCACATTGGGGGGGTTTGGCTACACCTTC

D gene: -
clone size: -
CDR3 length: 17
J gene: TRBJ1-5
V gene: TRBV28
CDR3 protein: CASSPTVGTGSHQPQHF
CDR3 DNA: TGTGCTAGCAGTCCGACGGTGGGCACAGGGAGCCATCAGCCCCAGCATTTT

D gene: -
clone size: -
CDR3 length: 12
J gene: TRBJ1-2
V gene: TRBV21-1
CDR3 protein: CARADREDGYTF
CDR3 DNA: TGTGCCAGAGCGGACAGGGAGGATGGCTACACCTTC

D gene: TRBD1
clone size: -
CDR3 length: 15
J gene: TRBJ2-1
V gene: TRBV18
CDR3 protein: CASSPGGTGVNEQFF
CDR3 DNA: TGTGCCAGCTCACCGGGCGGGACAGGGGTCAATGAGCAGTTCTTC

D gene: -
clone size: -
CDR3 length: 15
J gene: TRBJ1-5
V gene: TRBV14
CDR3 protein: CASSHAWGVRQPQHF
CDR3 DNA: TGTGCCAGCAGCCACGCCTGGGGGGTGAGGCAGCCCCAGCATTTT

D gene: -
clone size: -
CDR3 length: 12
J gene: TRBJ2-7
V gene: TRBV28
CDR3 protein: CASGDSVYEQYF
CDR3 DNA: TGTGCCAGCGGGGACTCTGTCTACGAGCAGTACTTC

D gene: -
clone size: -
CDR3 length: 14
J gene: TRBJ2-7
V gene: TRBV10-3
CDR3 protein: CAIGSGVSSYEQYF
CDR3 DNA: TGTGCCATCGGCTCCGGGGTTAGCTCCTACGAGCAGTACTTC

D gene: -
clone size: -
CDR3 length: 17
J gene: TRBJ2-5
V gene: TRBV7-2
CDR3 protein: CASSRGASASLQETQYF
CDR3 DNA: TGTGCCAGCAGCCGGGGGGCTAGCGCATCCCTCCAAGAGACCCAGTACTTC

D gene: -
clone size: -
CDR3 length: 12
J gene: TRBJ2-5
V gene: TRBV6-5
CDR3 protein: CASSGGRETQYF
CDR3 DNA: TGTGCCAGCAGTGGGGGCCGAGAGACCCAGTACTTC

D gene: -
clone size: -
CDR3 length: 14
J gene: TRBJ2-1
V gene: TRBV29-1
CDR3 protein: CSVRSTSLFNEQFF
CDR3 DNA: TGCAGCGTTCGTTCGACTAGTCTATTCAATGAGCAGTTCTTC

D gene: -
clone size: -
CDR3 length: 15
J gene: TRBJ1-6
V gene: TRBV7-2
CDR3 protein: CASSLFGSRNSPLHF
CDR3 DNA: TGTGCCAGCAGCCTCTTTGGGAGCAGAAATTCACCCCTCCACTTT

D gene: TRBD2
clone size: -
CDR3 length: 15
J gene: TRBJ2-3
V gene: TRBV6-5
CDR3 protein: CASSLTLAGTDTQYF
CDR3 DNA: TGTGCCAGCAGTTTAACACTAGCGGGCACAGATACGCAGTATTTT

D gene: TRBD2
clone size: -
CDR3 length: 20
J gene: TRBJ2-2
V gene: TRBV4-2
CDR3 protein: CASSQDLGGLLADNTGELFF
CDR3 DNA: TGTGCCAGCAGCCAAGATCTCGGGGGGTTGTTAGCGGATAACACCGGGGAGCTGTTTTTT

D gene: TRBD2
clone size: -
CDR3 length: 15
J gene: TRBJ2-3
V gene: TRBV4-3
CDR3 protein: CASSRNGGGTDTQYF
CDR3 DNA: TGCGCCAGCAGCCGCAACGGGGGGGGCACAGATACGCAGTATTTT